This passage covers 23 T cell receptor beta chains from one sample sequenced in a study of OX40 agonist ivuxolimab in advanced cancers. Here immunoSEQ multiplex PCR was the method, and the copy in TCRdb shows in-frame clones only, minus some. This table holds 45,000 or so clones, roughly 90% found once. Sample: CD4+ or CD8+ T cells sorted from blood, taken in a trial of the OX40 agonist ivuxolimab. The source is an adult with an advanced solid tumor such as melanoma, head and neck, liver or kidney cancer.

A few counts support this clone. This chain links TRBV28 with TRBJ2-7; 9 positions agree with TRBD2. Germline CDR1 and CDR2: MDHEN and SYDVKM. The CDR3 sequence is 17 residues long. V gave up 2 bases and J gave up 2 bases; unmatched junction bases: 10. The CDR3: CASSLQAGGPRAYEQYF. The CDR3 DNA sequence: TGTGCCAGCAGTTTACAGGCGGGAGGGCCGCGTGCCTACGAGCAGTACTTC.

This chain links TRBV13 with TRBJ2-2, with D unclear. CDR1 PRHDT and CDR2 FYEKMQ come from the germline V gene (reference sequence). The V and J ends lost 8 bases and 5 bases respectively, with 6 bases between them. The CDR3 covers 11 residues. The CDR3 loop is CASRLTGELFF. The CDR3 DNA follows: TGTGCCAGCCGACTGACCGGGGAGCTGTTTTTT.

Of note for this clone: One end of the junction does not line up with germline, which may come from a read error. The chain carries TRBV6-5 and TRBJ2-7; 8 positions match TRBD1. This CDR3 comprises 15 residues. Germline values: CDR1 MNHEY, CDR2 SVGAGI. The CDR3 coding sequence is TGTGCCGGCAGTTCAGGGGGCGCAGGGTCCTACGAGCAGTACTTC. This translates into CAGSSGGAGSYEQYF.

The genes are TRBV13 and TRBJ2-7; D possibly corresponds to TRBD2 (7 bases). V lost 4 bases, J lost 3 bases, and 28 bases lay in between. Per germline, CDR1 PRHDT and CDR2 FYEKMQ (reference sequence). This CDR3 spans 19 amino acids. In DNA, the CDR3 is TGTGCCAGCAGCTCCCCTTACCGCCCGCGGGGGCAGGGGAACTACGAGCAGTACTTC. The encoded protein is CASSSPYRPRGQGNYEQYF.

The chain links TRBV19 to TRBJ1-2; no firm D call. Germline lookup yields CDR1 LNHDA and CDR2 SQIVND (reference sequence). This CDR3 region has 13 residues. The V end lost 6 bases, the J end lost 3 bases, and 11 bases lay between the germline ends. The CDR3 is CASSWAPDYGYTF. The CDR3 nucleotides read TGTGCCAGTAGCTGGGCCCCGGACTATGGCTACACCTTC.

The rearrangement uses TRBV4-2 and TRBJ2-1, with TRBD2 matching over 11 bases. The CDR3 runs 16 residues. CDR1 is LGHNA, CDR2 YNFKEQ, per germline. V was pared by 4 bases and J by 10 bases, with 12 bases of the junction left unmatched. CDR3 loop: CASSPRRSGRDPEQFF. The CDR3 bases are TGTGCCAGCAGCCCCCGGCGTAGCGGGAGGGACCCCGAGCAGTTCTTC.

The chain's CDR3 is CASSRTGRLNTEAFF. CDR3 nucleotide sequence: TGTGCCAGCAGTCGAACAGGACGGTTAAACACTGAAGCTTTCTTT. The chain is built from TRBV28 and TRBJ1-1, with a tentative D call TRBD1 (5 bases). The germline gives CDR1 MDHEN, CDR2 SYDVKM. This CDR3 has 15 residues. V was trimmed by 5 bases and J by 2 bases, leaving 15 bases between them. The full variable domain, rest sourced from reference TRBV28 and TRBJ1-1, is DVKVTQSSRYLVKRTGEKVFLECVQDMDHENMFWYRQDPGLGLRLIYFSYDVKMKEKGDIPEGYSVSREKKERFSLILESASTNQTSMYLCASSRTGRLNTEAFFGQGTRLTVV.

V gene TRBV30 combines with J gene TRBJ2-7, with 7 positions matching TRBD1. The germline CDR1 and CDR2 sequences are GTSNPN and SVGIG (reference sequence). The ends lost 3 bases at V and 7 bases at J; junction bases unmatched: 15. This CDR3 spans 15 amino acids. The CDR3 loop is CAWREKKGALGEQYF. Here the CDR3 DNA reads TGTGCCTGGAGAGAAAAGAAGGGGGCGCTTGGGGAGCAGTACTTC.

The rearrangement uses TRBV5-4 and TRBJ2-7; TRBD1 matches at 7 bases. V was pared by 6 bases and J by 2 bases, with 5 bases of the junction left unmatched. The CDR3 runs 13 residues. Per germline, CDR1 SGHNT and CDR2 YYREEE (reference sequence). CDR3 DNA sequence: TGTGCCAGCAAAGGACAGGATACCTACGAGCAGTACTTC. It is translated as CASKGQDTYEQYF. The variable domain in full, completed from reference TRBV5-4 and TRBJ2-7, reads ETGVTQSPTHLIKTRGQQVTLRCSSQSGHNTVSWYQQALGQGPQFIFQYYREEENGRGNFPPRFSGLQFPNYSSELNVNALELDDSALYLCASKGQDTYEQYFGPGTRLTVT.

The chain uses TRBV6-1 and TRBJ2-2, with D perhaps TRBD1 (6 bases). Germline lookup yields CDR1 MNHNS and CDR2 SASEGT. There are 15 residues in the CDR3. V gave up 6 bases and J gave up 4 bases, with 15 bases separating them. The CDR3 DNA reads as TGTGCCAGCAGCCTGGACAGACCTCGCACCGGGGAGCTGTTTTTT. It specifies CASSLDRPRTGELFF.

The rearrangement uses TRBV19 and TRBJ2-5; 8 nucleotides line up with TRBD1. The CDR3 runs to 16 residues. V trimming: 5 bases; J trimming: 3 bases; junction bases outside the gene matches: 11. Germline CDR1 LNHDA, CDR2 SQIVND (reference sequence). This CDR3 reads CASSPGRPGGEETQYF. As DNA, the CDR3 is TGTGCCAGTAGTCCCGGCCGTCCAGGGGGCGAAGAGACCCAGTACTTC.

CDR3 region: CASSPLAGAGNEQFF. The CDR3 bases are TGTGCCAGCAGTCCCCTAGCGGGAGCGGGCAATGAGCAGTTCTTC. The chain employs TRBV2 and TRBJ2-1; 10 bases map to TRBD2. Germline lookup yields CDR1 SNHLY and CDR2 FYNNEI. CDR3 length: 15 residues. V was clipped by 5 bases and J by 6 bases; unmatched bases: 7.

This chain's CDR3 is CASSLAGPSTYEQYF. DNA for the CDR3: TGTGCCAGCAGCTTAGCGGGGCCGAGTACCTACGAGCAGTACTTC. The J gene is TRBJ2-7, the V gene TRBV7-9; D perhaps matches TRBD1 (5 bases). The germline V gene has CDR1 SEHNR and CDR2 FQNEAQ (reference sequence). The ends were cut back, 0 bases at V and 2 bases at J, with 11 bases in the middle. CDR3 size: 15 residues.

The chain recombines TRBV28 with TRBJ2-3; the match to TRBD2 covers 8 bases. The V gene end was trimmed by 6 bases and the J gene end by 2 bases; junction bases not matched to a gene: 1. Germline loops: CDR1 MDHEN, CDR2 SYDVKM. This CDR3 has 13 residues. The CDR3 sequence is CASRTSVTDTQYF. CDR3 DNA: TGTGCCAGCAGGACTAGCGTCACAGATACGCAGTATTTT.

The chain employs TRBV7-2 and TRBJ2-5, with D maybe TRBD2 (5 bases). The CDR3 loop spans 15 amino acids. Trimming left V 1 base short and J 5 bases short, with 14 bases between. Germline loops: CDR1 SGHTA, CDR2 FQGNSA. CDR3 in DNA: TGTGCCAGCAGCTTAGAAAATCGGAGGCAGGAGACCCAGTACTTC. The encoded protein is CASSLENRRQETQYF.

The rearrangement links TRBV7-8 to TRBJ2-7; 10 positions agree with TRBD2. Germline V gene sequence: CDR1 SGHVS, CDR2 FQNEAQ. The V and J ends lost 1 base and 5 bases, in that order; junction bases with no gene match: 14. This CDR3 has 18 amino acids. This chain's CDR3 is CASSLVGGAGLARNEQYF. In nucleotides, the CDR3 is TGTGCCAGCAGCTTAGTGGGTGGGGCGGGACTAGCGCGTAACGAGCAGTACTTC.

This clone was seen a single time. The chain employs TRBV11-2 and TRBJ2-7; 8 nucleotides match TRBD1. The CDR3 contains 13 residues. The germline gives CDR1 SGHAT, CDR2 FQNNGV. V lost 3 bases, J lost 11 bases, and 9 bases stayed unmatched. CDR3 in DNA: TGTGCCAGCAGCTTGGCCGGGCAGGGGGCAAAGTACTTC. Residues: CASSLAGQGAKYF.

The rearrangement uses TRBV28 and TRBJ1-1; tentative D call: TRBD1 (5 bases). Germline V gene data show CDR1 as MDHEN and CDR2 as SYDVKM. This CDR3 has 13 amino acids. Trimming shortened V by 7 bases and J by 3 bases, and 12 bases separated the two germline ends. CDR3 nucleotides: TGTGCCAGCAAGGGGAGAACCTACACTGAAGCTTTCTTT. It yields the protein CASKGRTYTEAFF.

The genes are TRBV7-2 and TRBJ2-2; D ambiguous. Deletions cut 3 bases from V and 3 bases from J, with 11 bases between. This CDR3 is built from 15 residues. Germline V CDR1 and CDR2: SGHTA, FQGNSA. The CDR3 sequence: CASSLSSTYTGELFF. The CDR3 DNA sequence: TGTGCCAGCAGCTTGTCGTCCACCTACACCGGGGAGCTGTTTTTT.

V usage is TRBV30 and J usage is TRBJ1-5, with 7 bases fitting TRBD1. Germline assignment: CDR1 GTSNPN and CDR2 SVGIG (reference sequence). The CDR3 is made up of 13 amino acids. V lost 3 bases and J lost 9; bases outside the gene matches: 8. CDR3 in DNA: TGTGCCTGGAGGATGGGGACAGCAGCGCCCCAGCATTTT. This translates into CAWRMGTAAPQHF.

The J gene is TRBJ1-2, the V gene TRBV11-2; weak D call: TRBD1 (5 bases). The CDR3 consists of 15 residues. Germline CDR1 and CDR2: SGHAT and FQNNGV. V dropped 4 bases and J dropped 8 bases, with 20 bases sitting between them. The CDR3 DNA reads as TGTGCCAGCAGCTCCCAGGGCGCCCCGATGGGAGGCTACACCTTC. This sequence encodes CASSSQGAPMGGYTF.

This clone has only a few counts. The rearrangement joins TRBV7-8 to TRBJ2-2, with D hard to call. The V gene's germline CDR1 is SGHVS and CDR2 FQNEAQ. This CDR3 contains 14 residues. With 1 base removed from V and 8 bases from J, the gap between germline ends came to 11 bases. The CDR3 bases are TGTGCCAGCAGCTTAGTGGTGTTAGAAGGGGAGCTGTTTTTT. Translating it yields CASSLVVLEGELFF.

The chain links TRBV18 to TRBJ2-7; no clear D gene. The V gene lost 5 bases and the J gene lost 3 bases, with 14 bases spanning the gap. Germline V gene data show CDR1 as KGHSH and CDR2 as LQKENI. The CDR3 runs 14 residues. The CDR3 here is CASSTSQRNYEQYF. The CDR3 nucleotides are TGTGCCAGCTCAACCTCCCAACGCAACTACGAGCAGTACTTC.